These 23 T cell receptor beta chains share one sample of origin, sequenced in a study of T-cell memory formation after mild COVID-19 listed by TCRdb under 2021. The library was built by means of 5' RACE. Reads for this sample came from an Illumina NovaSeq 6000. Starting from the raw public reads, TCRdb applied fastp trimming at Q25, assembled clones with MiXCR and retained in-frame beta chains. A single entry per CDR3 protein holds the most common genes and DNA from its merged rows. A total of roughly 400,000 distinct CDR3 sequences appear in this sample, under 20% of them only once. 20% to 25% of the sample comes from the top ten. Sequencing was performed on PBMCs or a T cell subset sorted from them (not recorded which). The receptors shown here come from a man between 18 and 29 years old who had mild COVID-19 (a few samples of this study predate the infection). The sample titles of this study are shuffled in the database, so cell type and time point are left out; the donor was told from shared clones.

The CDR3 loop is CASSGSGGTTGNTIYF. The CDR3 bases are TGTGCCAGCAGTGGATCAGGGGGCACTACTGGAAACACCATATATTTT. The chain joins TRBV25-1 to TRBJ1-3; TRBD1 matches 8 bases. The V gene's germline CDR1 is MGHDK and CDR2 SYGVNS. V shed 4 bases, J shed 2 bases, and the junction held 7 bases outside the gene matches. This CDR3 is 16 amino acids long.

This clonotype has only a few counts. V gene TRBV6-5 combines with J gene TRBJ1-2, with a tentative D call TRBD1 (6 bases). The ends were cut back, 7 bases at V and 8 bases at J, with 20 bases in the middle. CDR1 is MNHEY and CDR2 is SVGAGI in the germline V gene. The CDR3 contains 14 residues. The CDR3 loop is CASKAGRQAEGYTF. CDR3 coding DNA: TGTGCCAGCAAGGCTGGGAGACAGGCCGAGGGCTACACCTTC.

This clonotype was counted only a few times. The chain uses TRBV6-5 and TRBJ2-1; 10 bases match TRBD2. V dropped 4 bases and J dropped 10; count of bases not matched to a gene: 7. CDR3 length: 14 amino acids. Germline CDR1 MNHEY, CDR2 SVGAGI. The CDR3 region is CASSLERGGVEQFF. Written as DNA, the CDR3 is TGTGCCAGCAGTTTGGAGCGGGGGGGCGTGGAGCAGTTCTTC.

This clonotype has just a few counts. The chain uses TRBV7-9 and TRBJ2-1; 9 bases are shared with TRBD2. Trimming took 0 bases from V and 4 from J; bases not matched to a gene: 10. Per the germline V gene, CDR1 is SEHNR and CDR2 is FQNEAQ (reference sequence). This CDR3 contains 18 residues. CDR3 protein: CASSLAMLAGLEYNEQFF. The CDR3 DNA reads as TGTGCCAGCAGCTTAGCGATGCTAGCGGGACTGGAGTACAATGAGCAGTTCTTC.

The CDR3 loop is CASSASSYEQYF. CDR3 coding DNA: TGTGCCAGCAGCGCCTCATCCTACGAGCAGTACTTC. The rearrangement joins TRBV6-2 or TRBV6-3 to TRBJ2-7; no clear D. Trimming left V 6 bases short and J 1 base short, with 7 bases between. This CDR3 has 12 amino acids. Germline CDR1 reads MNHEY; CDR2 reads SVGEGT.

The sample holds a few counts of this clonotype. This chain connects TRBV7-9 to TRBJ2-5; a weak D match, TRBD1 (7 bases). From germline, CDR1 is SEHNR and CDR2 FQNEAQ (reference sequence). With 5 bases removed from V and 5 bases from J, the gap between germline ends came to 18 bases. The CDR3 is 15 residues long. The CDR3 DNA follows: TGTGCCAGCAGCGCAGGGGGAGGTCCGGTGGAGACCCAGTACTTC. Its protein product is CASSAGGGPVETQYF. The whole variable domain, remainder taken from reference TRBV7-9 and TRBJ2-5, is DTGVSQNPRHKITKRGQNVTFRCDPISEHNRLYWYRQTLGQGPEFLTYFQNEAQLEKSRLLSDRFSAERPKGSFSTLEIQRTEQGDSAMYLCASSAGGGPVETQYFGPGTRLLVL.

The CDR3 loop is CASSAPGTGSEKLFF. The CDR3 DNA is TGTGCCAGCAGTGCCCCAGGGACGGGGTCAGAAAAACTGTTTTTT. The chain carries TRBV6-5 and TRBJ1-4; tentatively, D is TRBD1 (5 bases). The germline V and J ends were trimmed by 5 bases and 8 bases, with 18 bases remaining between them. CDR3 size: 15 residues. Germline CDR1 MNHEY, CDR2 SVGAGI.

The J gene is TRBJ1-4, the V gene TRBV7-2, with D tentatively TRBD1 (5 bases). With 1 base removed from V and 0 bases from J, the gap between germline ends came to 15 bases. Germline assignment: CDR1 SGHTA and CDR2 FQGNSA. The CDR3 length is 18 residues. CDR3 in amino acids: CASSLGGPTVATNEKLFF. The CDR3, as DNA: TGTGCCAGCAGCTTAGGTGGCCCGACAGTCGCAACTAATGAAAAACTGTTTTTT. Full variable domain (missing parts from reference TRBV7-2 and TRBJ1-4): GAGVSQSPSNKVTEKGKDVELRCDPISGHTALYWYRQSLGQGLEFLIYFQGNSAPDKSGLPSDRFSAERTGGSVSTLTIQRTQQEDSAVYLCASSLGGPTVATNEKLFFGSGTQLSVL.

Many counts were recorded for this clonotype. This chain links TRBV7-6 with TRBJ1-4; 9 bases are a match to TRBD1. CDR3 length: 14 amino acids. J gave up 6 bases and V 5 bases, and 4 bases lay outside the gene matches. The germline V gene has CDR1 SGHVS and CDR2 FNYEAQ. The CDR3 protein is CASSLGQGYEKLFF. CDR3 sequence (DNA): TGTGCCAGCAGCCTGGGACAGGGATATGAAAAACTGTTTTTT.

The V call is TRBV5-6, the J call TRBJ2-6, with D perhaps given as TRBD1 or TRBD2 (5 bases each). V was clipped by 4 bases and J by 0 bases, with 11 bases between them. The CDR3 consists of 16 residues. Germline CDR1 is SGHDT and CDR2 is YYEEEE. The CDR3 is CASSTGTASGANVLTF. CDR3 sequence (DNA): TGTGCCAGCAGCACCGGGACGGCCTCTGGGGCCAACGTCCTGACTTTC.

This chain links TRBV12-3 or TRBV12-4 with TRBJ1-1; 8 bases are shared with TRBD1. The CDR3 length is 14 residues. V dropped 5 bases and J dropped 4; count of bases not matched to a gene: 6. CDR3 bases: TGTGCCAGCAGTATTAACAGGGGGGGCACTGAAGCTTTCTTT. This encodes CASSINRGGTEAFF.

The chain uses TRBV7-2 and TRBJ1-6; D remains ambiguous. The CDR3 runs 15 residues. CDR1 and CDR2 (germline): SGHTA, FQGNSA. V lost 3 bases, J lost 9 bases, and 15 bases lay in between. The CDR3 nucleotides are TGTGCCAGCAGCTTCTTGGCTGTGGGGATTTCACCCCTCCACTTT. As protein: CASSFLAVGISPLHF.

In its sample, this clonotype was seen a few times. The chain couples TRBV20-1 to TRBJ2-7; TRBD1 aligns across 8 bases. The CDR3 has 13 residues. Germline-derived CDR1 and CDR2 are DFQATT and SNEGSKA (reference sequence). Unmatched junction bases numbered 8, after V lost 5 bases and J lost 5 bases. CDR3 nucleotides: TGCAGTGCTCCGAGGACAGGGATTGACGAGCAGTACTTC. Its protein is CSAPRTGIDEQYF.

The gene calls are TRBV3-1 and TRBJ2-1; 8 bases are a match to TRBD2. The CDR3 covers 15 residues. Per germline, CDR1 LGHDT and CDR2 YNNKEL (reference sequence). J was trimmed by 9 bases and V by 4 bases; bases with no gene match: 11. The CDR3 nucleotides are TGTGCCAGCAGCCCCACCTTCGGGGGGGCCGGTGAGCAGTTCTTC. Amino acid sequence: CASSPTFGGAGEQFF.

The genes are TRBV3-1 and TRBJ2-2; D perhaps matches TRBD1 (6 bases). There are 15 residues in the CDR3. With 5 bases removed from V and 1 base from J, the gap between germline ends came to 11 bases. Germline loops: CDR1 LGHDT, CDR2 YNNKEL (reference sequence). CDR3: CASSYPGQNTGELFF. The CDR3 coding sequence is TGTGCCAGCAGCTATCCGGGACAGAACACCGGGGAGCTGTTTTTT.

J is TRBJ2-4 and V is TRBV6-5; possible D gene TRBD2, 7 bases. Trimming took off 5 bases at V and 0 bases at J, with 14 bases between the two ends. CDR1 MNHEY and CDR2 SVGAGI come from the germline V gene. This CDR3 comprises 16 residues. The CDR3 coding sequence is TGTGCCAGCAGTCGGGCGGGGGCGGTAGCCAAAAACATTCAGTACTTC. Translating it yields CASSRAGAVAKNIQYF.

Only a few counts were recorded for this clonotype. The gene calls are TRBV7-3 and TRBJ1-1, with unresolved D. V was pared by 5 bases and J by 7 bases, with 14 bases between. CDR3 length: 13 amino acids. The germline V gene has CDR1 SGHTA and CDR2 FQGTGA. The CDR3 DNA is TGTGCCAGCAGCGCTAGCGGAAGTGGTGAAGCTTTCTTT. This translates into CASSASGSGEAFF.

The chain recombines TRBV20-1 with TRBJ2-3; D unclear. The V end lost 3 bases, the J end lost 0 bases, and 13 bases lay between the germline ends. Germline loops: CDR1 DFQATT, CDR2 SNEGSKA (reference sequence). The CDR3 runs 15 residues. The chain's CDR3 is CSARAPGISTDTQYF. In DNA form, the CDR3 reads TGCAGTGCTAGGGCCCCCGGAATAAGCACAGATACGCAGTATTTT.

This clonotype was seen a few times. V is TRBV28 and J is TRBJ1-2; D is ambiguous. Germline loops: CDR1 MDHEN, CDR2 SYDVKM. V gave up 5 bases and J gave up 8 bases, with 12 bases separating them. The CDR3 is 12 residues long. The chain's CDR3 is CASSNRQGGYTF. The CDR3 DNA sequence: TGTGCCAGCAGTAATAGACAAGGGGGCTACACCTTC.

This clonotype occurred a few times. The CDR3 spells CASSQGQGEYNEQFF. CDR3 sequence (DNA): TGCGCCAGCAGCCAGGGACAGGGGGAATACAATGAGCAGTTCTTC. The chain recombines TRBV5-1 with TRBJ2-1; TRBD1 matches at 11 bases. The V gene's germline CDR1 is SGHRS and CDR2 YFSETQ. Unmatched junction bases numbered 4, after V lost 4 bases and J lost 4 bases. This CDR3 has 15 residues. Drawing the rest from reference TRBV5-1 and TRBJ2-1, the complete variable domain is KAGVTQTPRYLIKTRGQQVTLSCSPISGHRSVSWYQQTPGQGLQFLFEYFSETQRNKGNFPGRFSGRQFSNSRSEMNVSTLELGDSALYLCASSQGQGEYNEQFFGPGTRLTVL.

A few counts support this clonotype. The chain combines TRBV28 with TRBJ2-7; 8 positions agree with TRBD2. This CDR3 spans 13 amino acids. J lost 4 bases, V lost 6 bases, and 5 bases had no gene match. CDR1 is MDHEN, CDR2 SYDVKM, per germline. CDR3 sequence: CASRNGGAYEQYV. CDR3 nucleotides: TGTGCCAGCAGAAACGGGGGGGCTTACGAGCAGTACGTC.

This clonotype has only a few counts. The J gene is TRBJ1-4, the V gene TRBV6-6; D remains unclear. The CDR3 contains 12 residues. Looked up from germline, CDR1 is MNHNY and CDR2 is SVGAGI (reference sequence). Trimming took 7 bases from V and 7 from J, leaving 10 bases between them. CDR3 sequence (DNA): TGTGCCAGCATGGGTTACCCTGAAAAACTGTTTTTT. It translates to CASMGYPEKLFF.

V and J are TRBV5-1 and TRBJ2-2, with 11 nucleotides matching TRBD2. Germline CDR1 reads SGHRS; CDR2 reads YFSETQ. The CDR3 consists of 16 residues. V dropped 4 bases and J dropped 3; count of bases not matched to a gene: 5. CDR3 loop: CASSGTSGGHTGELFF. The CDR3 coding sequence is TGCGCCAGCAGCGGCACTAGCGGGGGACACACCGGGGAGCTGTTTTTT.